This T cell receptor (beta chain) came from a study of T cell responses to AZD1222 COVID-19 vaccine. The ends were cut back, 6 bases at V and 3 bases at J, with 14 bases in the middle. The CDR3 loop spans 14 amino acids. Germline CDR1 and CDR2: LGHNT and FRNRAP. Profiled with immunoSEQ multiplex PCR; TCRdb holds only in-frame clones, not every one. The profile shows 95,000 to 150,000 clones, about 92% of them singletons. This TCR derives from an adult in good health. The rearrangement joins TRBV12-5 to TRBJ1-1, with TRBD1 as a possible D gene (5 bases). Material: peripheral blood, obtained on day 0 of AZD1222 vaccination. CDR3 DNA sequence: TGTGCTAGTGGCACCAGGGCTGTGCACACTGAAGCTTTCTTT. It codes for CASGTRAVHTEAFF.